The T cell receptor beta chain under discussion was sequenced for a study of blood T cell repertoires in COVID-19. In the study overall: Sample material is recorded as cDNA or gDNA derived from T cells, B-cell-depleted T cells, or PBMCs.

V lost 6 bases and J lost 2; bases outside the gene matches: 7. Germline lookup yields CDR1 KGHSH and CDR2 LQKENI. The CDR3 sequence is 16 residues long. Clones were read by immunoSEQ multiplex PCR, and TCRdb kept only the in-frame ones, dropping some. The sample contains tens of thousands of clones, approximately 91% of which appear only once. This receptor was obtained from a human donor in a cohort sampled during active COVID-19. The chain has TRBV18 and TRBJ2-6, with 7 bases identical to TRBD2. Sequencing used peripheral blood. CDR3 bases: TGTGCCAGCTCCGGGACGGGGGGAACTGGGGCCAACGTCCTGACTTTC. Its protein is CASSGTGGTGANVLTF.